This TCR beta chain stems from a study of T cell changes during pregnancy in multiple sclerosis (dated by TCRdb to between 2018 and 2021). Notes on the research overall: In women with multiple sclerosis, the researchers looked at how the T cell repertoire shifted as pregnancy progressed.

Spanning cysteine to phenylalanine, the CDR3 consists of 14 amino acids. CDR3 DNA only is kept here, 42 bases in frame from base 1. Between the V and J ends, shortened by 0 bases and 7 bases respectively, the junction contains 10 bases. The germline V gene gives CDR1 as MNHEY and CDR2 as SVGAGI. Library preparation employed the immunoSEQ multiplex PCR assay. TCRdb retrieved this table from immuneACCESS and kept in-frame rearrangements only. Not all clones are present; in checked studies, unresolved V genes account for under half, and no reason is known for the remainder. Counted in this sample were 11,000 or so clones; about four fifths of them appeared once. The ten largest clonotypes hold about 10% of the sample. Comments on this clone: This receptor's antigen is unknown. No clone much larger than this one lies a single base away; base qualities are absent.

The sequence is built from TRBV6-5 and TRBJ2-1; the D gene lacks a confident call. Here the sequenced sample was CD8+ T cells from peripheral blood mononuclear cells, taken after pregnancy. The receptor's source is a female donor in good health, enrolled as a control in a pregnancy study. The nucleotides read TGTGCCAGCAGTTACTCGAACGGAGATAATGAGCAGTTCTTC. This translates into CASSYSNGDNEQFF.